These T cell receptor beta chains were read from a single sample in a study of T cells in Graves' hyperthyroidism and ophthalmopathy. MiXCR, applied by TCRdb to the multiplex PCR reads, yields one record per CDR3 protein. This sample has 450,000 to 600,000 distinct CDR3 sequences, with less than 15% found just once. Sequencing input: blood. These receptors all come from a woman aged 40 to 49 with Graves' hyperthyroidism. Each CDR3 is given with its conserved first and last residue. The D gene is left open where the match is weak. The size of a clone is reported for some rows only, either as once, few or many, or as a class for expanded clones.

d_call,v_call,j_call,clone_size,cdr3_aa,cdr3_nt
TRBD2,TRBV7-9,TRBJ2-1,many,CASSNKGLADNEQFF,TGTGCCAGCAGCAACAAGGGACTAGCGGACAATGAGCAGTTCTTC
TRBD1,TRBV6-1,TRBJ2-1,-,CASRPSGTVYNEQFF,TGTGCCAGCAGACCCTCGGGGACAGTGTACAATGAGCAGTTCTTC
TRBD1,TRBV11-2,TRBJ1-2,-,CASSSIKGGNIIDYGYTF,TGTGCCAGCAGCTCCATTAAAGGGGGCAATATCATTGACTATGGCTACACCTTC
-,TRBV19,TRBJ1-5,-,CASSIFSRVINQPQHF,TGTGCCAGTAGTATTTTTTCCAGGGTTATTAATCAGCCCCAGCATTTT
-,TRBV20-1,TRBJ2-1,many,CSASSSSRVDEQFF,TGCAGTGCTAGTTCGTCTAGCCGAGTTGATGAGCAGTTCTTC
-,TRBV6-8,TRBJ2-7,-,CASPTIPRSYEQYF,TGTGCCAGCCCAACGATCCCCAGGTCCTACGAGCAGTACTTC
-,TRBV29-1,TRBJ2-3,few,CSVAPVSTDTQYF,TGCAGCGTTGCTCCTGTAAGCACAGATACGCAGTATTTT
-,TRBV6-5,TRBJ2-2,many,CASSYSPSITGELFF,TGTGCCAGCAGTTACTCGCCTAGCATCACCGGGGAGCTGTTTTTT
-,TRBV6-1,TRBJ1-1,many,CASRGRSEAFF,TGTGCCAGCAGAGGCCGGAGTGAAGCTTTCTTT
-,TRBV27,TRBJ2-7,many,CASVFAGNTLGDEQYF,TGTGCCAGCGTTTTTGCAGGGAACACCCTGGGGGACGAGCAGTACTTC
TRBD2,TRBV5-1,TRBJ2-3,many,CASSLGPAGGSTDTQYF,TGCGCCAGCAGCTTGGGTCCAGCGGGAGGGAGCACAGATACGCAGTATTTT
TRBD1,TRBV12-3/TRBV12-4,TRBJ2-4,-,CASRSGTGHKNIQYF,TGTGCCAGCAGGTCCGGGACAGGCCATAAAAACATTCAGTACTTC
TRBD1,TRBV12-3/TRBV12-4,TRBJ1-3,many,CASSLRGQPGNTIYF,TGTGCCAGCAGTCTTAGGGGACAGCCTGGAAACACCATATATTTT
-,TRBV12-3/TRBV12-4,TRBJ2-4,-,CASSLPRGSGIAKNIQYF,TGTGCCAGCAGCCTCCCCCGGGGTAGCGGTATAGCCAAAAACATTCAGTACTTC
-,TRBV10-1,TRBJ2-7,-,CASSESLTDYEQYF,TGCGCCAGCAGTGAGTCTCTGACAGACTACGAGCAGTACTTC
-,TRBV5-1,TRBJ2-3,many,CASSFLDNTDTQYF,TGCGCCAGCAGCTTCCTCGACAACACAGATACGCAGTATTTT
-,TRBV14,TRBJ2-4,-,CASSRQENIQYF,TGTGCCAGCAGCCGACAAGAAAACATTCAGTACTTC
TRBD2,TRBV20-1,TRBJ2-1,-,CSAPGAGATREQFF,TGCAGTGCCCCGGGAGCGGGAGCCACCCGTGAGCAGTTCTTC
-,TRBV27,TRBJ1-1,many,CASSPRGANTEAFF,TGTGCCAGCAGTCCACGGGGGGCGAACACTGAAGCTTTCTTT
TRBD1,TRBV27,TRBJ1-1,many,CASSLMAGGMNTEAFF,TGTGCCAGCAGTTTAATGGCAGGGGGCATGAACACTGAAGCTTTCTTT
TRBD1,TRBV30,TRBJ2-4,few,CAWSVSQGVNIQYF,TGTGCCTGGAGTGTATCCCAGGGGGTGAACATTCAGTACTTC
-,TRBV6-1,TRBJ2-5,few,CASSYTGSETQYF,TGTGCCAGCAGTTATACAGGATCAGAGACCCAGTACTTC
-,TRBV7-2,TRBJ1-3,-,CASSPHSSTSGNTIYF,TGTGCCAGCAGCCCCCACAGCTCTACCTCTGGAAACACCATATATTTT
TRBD2,TRBV7-2,TRBJ2-2,many,CASSLVAGVATGELFF,TGTGCCAGCAGCTTAGTAGCGGGAGTGGCCACCGGGGAGCTGTTTTTT
TRBD2,TRBV24-1,TRBJ2-1,many,CATSDRGTSGRTDEQFF,TGTGCCACCAGTGACCGTGGGACTAGCGGGAGAACGGATGAGCAGTTCTTC
-,TRBV15,TRBJ1-2,many,CATSKDGPYGYTF,TGTGCCACCAGCAAAGACGGCCCTTATGGCTACACCTTC
TRBD2,TRBV6-2/TRBV6-3,TRBJ2-5,many,CASSYTTGGGISQETQYF,TGTGCCAGCAGTTACACGACGGGGGGAGGTATTAGTCAAGAGACCCAGTACTTC
-,TRBV4-2,TRBJ2-3,few,CASSKDQSTDTQYF,TGTGCCAGCAGCAAGGACCAAAGCACAGATACGCAGTATTTT
-,TRBV5-6,TRBJ2-3,many,CASSLRRVPSDTQYF,TGTGCCAGCAGCTTGAGGAGAGTGCCGTCAGATACGCAGTATTTT
-,TRBV5-1,TRBJ2-7,-,CASGKEGEQYF,TGCGCCAGCGGTAAGGAGGGCGAGCAGTACTTC
-,TRBV6-2/TRBV6-3,TRBJ1-1,many,CATETGGNTEAFF,TGTGCCACCGAGACGGGGGGTAACACTGAAGCTTTCTTT
TRBD1,TRBV7-9,TRBJ1-1,few,CASKPRDQGASRKNTEAFF,TGTGCCAGCAAGCCCCGCGACCAGGGGGCCTCCAGAAAGAACACTGAAGCTTTCTTT
-,TRBV11-2,TRBJ2-1,many,CASSDPSKLQQFF,TGTGCCAGCAGCGATCCGTCGAAGCTTCAGCAGTTCTTC
-,TRBV6-1,TRBJ2-2,few,CASREESNTGELFF,TGTGCCAGCAGGGAAGAGTCCAACACCGGGGAGCTGTTTTTT
TRBD1,TRBV30,TRBJ2-7,-,CAWSPTGGNSEQYF,TGTGCCTGGAGTCCGACAGGGGGTAACTCCGAGCAGTACTTC
TRBD1,TRBV10-3,TRBJ2-1,-,CAISEGDRGRGEQFF,TGTGCCATCAGTGAGGGGGACAGGGGGCGAGGTGAGCAGTTCTTC
-,TRBV5-6,TRBJ2-1,few,CASSATSDEQFF,TGTGCCAGCAGCGCGACCTCTGATGAGCAGTTCTTC
TRBD1,TRBV24-1,TRBJ2-2,-,CAAKLTGTGNTGELFF,TGTGCCGCCAAACTAACCGGGACAGGGAACACCGGGGAGCTGTTTTTT
-,TRBV7-2,TRBJ1-4,few,CASSEAGATNEKLFF,TGTGCCAGCAGCGAGGCAGGGGCAACTAATGAAAAACTGTTTTTT
TRBD1,TRBV2,TRBJ1-5,many,CASSTGTGNQPQHF,TGTGCCAGCAGCACTGGGACAGGGAATCAGCCCCAGCATTTT
-,TRBV12-3/TRBV12-4,TRBJ1-1,-,CASSEAVTPPGAFF,TGTGCCAGCAGTGAAGCTGTGACCCCCCCGGGAGCTTTCTTT
TRBD2,TRBV12-3/TRBV12-4,TRBJ2-1,many,CASSPPSGTPGGPEQFF,TGTGCCAGCAGTCCCCCCTCGGGGACTCCGGGAGGTCCCGAGCAGTTCTTC
-,TRBV6-1,TRBJ2-7,many,CASSEMGRHSYEQYF,TGTGCCAGCAGTGAAATGGGCCGCCACTCCTACGAGCAGTACTTC
-,TRBV10-3,TRBJ2-7,many,CAISEGGNSEQYF,TGTGCCATCAGTGAAGGTGGTAATTCCGAGCAGTACTTC
TRBD1,TRBV15,TRBJ2-2,many,CATSRGDRGANTGELFF,TGTGCCACCAGCAGAGGGGACAGAGGCGCGAACACCGGGGAGCTGTTTTTT
-,TRBV12-3/TRBV12-4,TRBJ1-5,many,CASSLERFQPQHF,TGTGCCAGCAGTTTAGAACGGTTTCAGCCCCAGCATTTT
TRBD1,TRBV5-8,TRBJ1-1,many,CASRQRDRGGTEAFF,TGTGCCAGCAGGCAAAGAGACAGGGGGGGCACTGAAGCTTTCTTT
TRBD2,TRBV28,TRBJ2-3,many,CASSRGLAGVLQGTDTQYF,TGTGCCAGCAGTAGGGGACTAGCGGGAGTTCTTCAAGGCACAGATACGCAGTATTTT
-,TRBV5-5,TRBJ1-1,many,CASSLGLITEAFF,TGTGCCAGCAGCTTGGGACTGATCACTGAAGCTTTCTTT
-,TRBV12-3/TRBV12-4,TRBJ2-2,-,CASSLRGYTGELFF,TGTGCCAGCAGTTTACGGGGGTACACCGGGGAGCTGTTTTTT
-,TRBV10-2,TRBJ2-5,many,CASSEQGGRETQYF,TGCGCCAGCAGTGAGCAGGGAGGTAGAGAGACCCAGTACTTC
TRBD2,TRBV6-1,TRBJ2-3,many,CASSLRAGVEDTQYF,TGTGCCAGCAGTTTACGAGCGGGAGTTGAAGATACGCAGTATTTT
-,TRBV20-1,TRBJ2-7,many,CSARETGIPYEQYF,TGCAGTGCTAGGGAAACAGGGATTCCCTACGAGCAGTACTTC
-,TRBV5-4,TRBJ2-3,-,CASSWSNGDTQYF,TGTGCCAGCAGCTGGTCTAATGGAGATACGCAGTATTTT